One and the same sample provided the 10 T cell receptor beta chains below, sequenced in a study of siplizumab effects on memory and regulatory T cells. The assay was immunoSEQ multiplex PCR, and TCRdb's table has in-frame clones only and misses some. The sample has 92,000 or so clones, about 87% seen once; the top ten hold roughly 14%. The sample comprised CD4+ T cells sorted from blood. These receptor sequences come from a human donor in good health.

The rearrangement links TRBV9 to TRBJ1-4; D ambiguous. CDR1 and CDR2 (germline): SGDLS, YYNGEE. The V end was cut by 4 bases, the J end by 5 bases, with 18 bases between. The CDR3 length is 16 residues. CDR3 in amino acids: CASSLGEGPLNEKLFF. CDR3 sequence (DNA): TGTGCCAGCAGCCTCGGAGAGGGCCCCCTGAATGAAAAACTGTTTTTT. The full variable domain, in which reference TRBV9 and TRBJ1-4 provide the parts outside the CDR3, is DSGVTQTPKHLITATGQRVTLRCSPRSGDLSVYWYQQSLDQGLQFLIQYYNGEERAKGNILERFSAQQFPDLHSELNLSSLELGDSALYFCASSLGEGPLNEKLFFGSGTQLSVL.

This chain links TRBV6-1 with TRBJ2-2; D gene unclear. This CDR3 spans 13 amino acids. The V end lost 2 bases, the J end lost 5 bases, and 6 bases lay between the germline ends. Germline V CDR1 and CDR2: MNHNS, SASEGT. The chain's CDR3 is CASSESQTGELFF. DNA of the CDR3: TGTGCCAGCAGTGAATCCCAGACCGGGGAGCTGTTTTTT.

The V call is TRBV5-4, the J call TRBJ2-2; the D is unclear. This CDR3 is 15 amino acids long. Germline loops: CDR1 SGHNT, CDR2 YYREEE (reference sequence). Trimming took 0 bases from V and 4 from J, leaving 10 bases between them. Here the CDR3 reads CASSLERWVTGELFF. In DNA, the CDR3 is TGTGCCAGCAGCTTGGAACGGTGGGTCACCGGGGAGCTGTTTTTT.

This sequence joins TRBV19 and TRBJ2-5, with TRBD1 matching over 9 bases. The germline CDR1 and CDR2 sequences are LNHDA and SQIVND (reference sequence). The J segment lost 5 bases and the V segment lost 3 bases, leaving 7 bases of the junction unmatched. CDR3 length equals 15 residues. CDR3 residues: CASSIGRDREETQYF. In nucleotides, the CDR3 is TGTGCCAGTAGTATTGGGAGGGACAGGGAGGAGACCCAGTACTTC.

This rearrangement joins TRBV7-9 to TRBJ1-2; the match to TRBD1 covers 7 bases. Per germline, CDR1 SEHNR and CDR2 FQNEAQ (reference sequence). The length of the CDR3 is 12 residues. The V gene end was trimmed by 5 bases and the J gene end by 4 bases; junction bases not matched to a gene: 1. For the CDR3, the DNA is TGTGCCAGCAGCCGGGACAGCTATGGCTACACCTTC. Residues: CASSRDSYGYTF.

The CDR3 DNA follows: TGTGCCAGTAGTACAACGACAGGCCACAATCAGCCCCAGCATTTT. This encodes CASSTTTGHNQPQHF. The J gene is TRBJ1-5, the V gene TRBV19; a weak D match, TRBD1 (6 bases). The CDR3 consists of 15 residues. The germline gives CDR1 LNHDA, CDR2 SQIVND (reference sequence). V shed 4 bases and J shed 3 bases, with 13 bases lying between them.

The chain joins TRBV7-2 to TRBJ2-3; 12 nucleotides align to TRBD2. CDR3 size: 18 residues. The V segment lost 3 bases and the J segment 0 bases; nucleotides outside the gene matches: 7. The V gene's germline CDR1 is SGHTA and CDR2 FQGNSA. The CDR3 loop reads CASSFRGLAGYSTDTQYF. In nucleotides, the CDR3 is TGTGCCAGCAGCTTCAGAGGACTAGCGGGATATAGCACAGATACGCAGTATTTT.

CDR3 nucleotide sequence: TGTGCCAGTAGCAGGGATGGGGACATTCAGTACTTC. Its protein is CASSRDGDIQYF. The chain links TRBV19 to TRBJ2-4; tentatively, D is TRBD1 (5 bases). CDR3 length: 12 residues. The V end was cut by 6 bases, the J end by 8 bases, with 11 bases between. The germline V gene has CDR1 LNHDA and CDR2 SQIVND (reference sequence).

This sequence joins TRBV11-3 and TRBJ2-7, with 10 bases lining up with TRBD2. V lost 5 bases and J lost 4; bases outside the gene matches: 11. Germline values: CDR1 SGHNT, CDR2 YENEEA. This CDR3 region has 16 residues. CDR3 nucleotides: TGTGCCAGCAGCAAAACTAGCGGGGCGTCCGAATACGAGCAGTACTTC. It encodes CASSKTSGASEYEQYF.

This chain links TRBV7-9 with TRBJ2-1, with no clear D. This CDR3 comprises 16 residues. V lost 3 bases and J 0 bases, leaving 12 bases between the germline ends. From germline, CDR1 is SEHNR and CDR2 FQNEAQ (reference sequence). In DNA, the CDR3 is TGTGCCAGCAGCTTTGGTTCAGGAAGCTCCTACAATGAGCAGTTCTTC. This gives the protein CASSFGSGSSYNEQFF.